These 27 T cell receptor beta chains originate from one sample sequenced in a study of T cells after yellow fever vaccination. TCRdb fed the 5' RACE reads into MiXCR, producing one record per CDR3 protein. This sample yields 550,000 to 750,000 distinct CDR3 sequences, of which 13% are seen a single time; around 15% belongs to the top ten. The material sequenced was PBMCs, taken on the day of the yellow fever booster vaccination. Source of these receptors: a man aged 25 to 40 who received the YFV17D yellow fever vaccine.

The chain has TRBV7-9 and TRBJ2-2, with D possibly matching TRBD1 (6 bases). The length of the CDR3 is 16 residues. Trimming left V 1 base short and J 6 bases short, with 15 bases between. Germline CDR1 SEHNR, CDR2 FQNEAQ (reference sequence). CDR3 in amino acids: CASSLEDSVWAGELFF. CDR3 sequence (DNA): TGTGCCAGCAGCTTAGAGGACAGTGTGTGGGCCGGGGAGCTGTTTTTT. The complete variable domain, with remaining parts taken from reference TRBV7-9 and TRBJ2-2, reads DTGVSQNPRHKITKRGQNVTFRCDPISEHNRLYWYRQTLGQGPEFLTYFQNEAQLEKSRLLSDRFSAERPKGSFSTLEIQRTEQGDSAMYLCASSLEDSVWAGELFFGEGSRLTVL.

This clonotype was observed a few times. This chain uses TRBV20-1 with TRBJ2-1; 14 nucleotides match TRBD2. The CDR3 spans 19 residues. J gave up 8 bases and V 3 bases, and 18 bases lay outside the gene matches. In germline, CDR1 is DFQATT, CDR2 SNEGSKA (reference sequence). CDR3 in amino acids: CSARTQGLAGGMTFDEQFF. CDR3 bases: TGCAGTGCTAGGACTCAAGGACTAGCGGGAGGTATGACTTTTGATGAGCAGTTCTTC.

The chain employs TRBV5-1 and TRBJ2-7; D is perhaps TRBD2 (6 bases). Trimming took 0 bases from V and 0 from J, leaving 10 bases between them. CDR1 and CDR2 from the germline V gene are SGHRS and YFSETQ. This CDR3 region has 15 residues. CDR3: CASSLGQRVSYEQYF. The CDR3 DNA follows: TGCGCCAGCAGCTTGGGGCAGCGGGTCTCCTACGAGCAGTACTTC. Looking up the rest from reference TRBV5-1 and TRBJ2-7 gives the full variable domain: KAGVTQTPRYLIKTRGQQVTLSCSPISGHRSVSWYQQTPGQGLQFLFEYFSETQRNKGNFPGRFSGRQFSNSRSEMNVSTLELGDSALYLCASSLGQRVSYEQYFGPGTRLTVT.

The chain couples TRBV7-2 to TRBJ2-3; TRBD2 aligns across 10 bases. Germline loops: CDR1 SGHTA, CDR2 FQGNSA. J was trimmed by 3 bases and V by 4 bases; bases with no gene match: 7. This CDR3 contains 16 residues. In DNA, the CDR3 is TGTGCCAGCAGCTGGAAGCGGGAGGGAAGAACAGATACGCAGTATTTT. Encoded protein: CASSWKREGRTDTQYF.

This clonotype was detected only a few times. V and J are TRBV29-1 and TRBJ2-7, with D uncertain. CDR1 is SQVTM, CDR2 ANQGSEA, per germline. This CDR3 contains 10 residues. Trimming left V 0 bases short and J 7 bases short, with 4 bases between. The CDR3 DNA is TGCAGCGTTGAAGAAAATGAGCAGTACTTC. It codes for CSVEENEQYF.

The chain uses TRBV20-1 and TRBJ2-1, with 8 positions matching TRBD1. The germline CDR1 and CDR2 sequences are DFQATT and SNEGSKA (reference sequence). CDR3 length: 18 amino acids. The J segment lost 10 bases and the V segment lost 4 bases, leaving 24 bases of the junction unmatched. CDR3 loop: CSATGTGGLLAGIGEQFF. CDR3 bases: TGCAGTGCTACCGGGACAGGAGGGCTCCTGGCGGGCATAGGGGAGCAGTTCTTC.

This clonotype was seen only a few times. The DNA for the CDR3 is TGCGCCAGCCCCCTTATCGGGGGTATAGCCAAAAACATTCAGTACTTC. Amino acid sequence: CASPLIGGIAKNIQYF. J is TRBJ2-4 and V is TRBV23-1; tentatively, D is TRBD2 (6 bases). TRBV23-1 is an ORF; its function is uncertain. This CDR3 is built from 16 residues. Trimming removed 8 bases from V and 0 bases from J, with 17 bases in between.

The chain uses TRBV10-3 and TRBJ2-5; D might be TRBD1 (5 bases). V was clipped by 8 bases and J by 5 bases, with 15 bases between them. This CDR3 is built from 13 residues. The V gene's germline CDR1 is ENHRY and CDR2 SYGVKD. CDR3 bases: TGTGCCATCTCCCTCAGGGAAAAGGAGACCCAGTACTTC. Translation: CAISLREKETQYF.

This clonotype was observed a few times. The V and J genes are TRBV29-1 and TRBJ2-1, with a weak D call TRBD1 (6 bases). Germline V gives CDR1 SQVTM, CDR2 ANQGSEA. This CDR3 region has 14 residues. Trimming removed 6 bases at V and 3 bases at J, with 15 bases between. The CDR3 DNA is TGCAGCGTCGATACGGACAGAGGCTACAATGAGCAGTTCTTC. Residues: CSVDTDRGYNEQFF.

This clonotype was seen a handful of times. The V gene is TRBV7-2, the J gene TRBJ1-2; no clear D. Germline CDR1 SGHTA, CDR2 FQGNSA. The CDR3 is made up of 13 amino acids. Trimming took 0 bases from V and 4 from J, leaving 6 bases between them. CDR3 in amino acids: CASSLAESYGYTF. The CDR3 DNA follows: TGTGCCAGCAGCTTAGCGGAGTCCTATGGCTACACCTTC.

This clonotype occurred a few times. The gene calls are TRBV5-4 and TRBJ2-2, with TRBD1 matching over 8 bases. CDR1 is SGHNT and CDR2 is YYREEE in the germline V gene (reference sequence). The V gene end was trimmed by 4 bases and the J gene end by 2 bases; junction bases not matched to a gene: 10. This CDR3 is built from 17 residues. CDR3 nucleotides: TGTGCCAGCAGCCACGACGCAGGGGGCCCCAACACCGGGGAGCTGTTTTTT. This translates into CASSHDAGGPNTGELFF.

The CDR3 spells CASSIERITDTQYF. The CDR3 DNA is TGTGCCAGTAGTATCGAACGGATCACAGATACGCAGTATTTT. The chain couples TRBV19 to TRBJ2-3, with D hard to call. V was pared by 3 bases and J by 2 bases, with 9 bases between. This CDR3 comprises 14 residues. Germline CDR1 and CDR2: LNHDA and SQIVND (reference sequence).

CDR3 residues: CASSVFGTSGRMAKNIQYF. CDR3 bases: TGTGCCAGCAGCGTCTTCGGGACTAGCGGGAGAATGGCCAAAAACATTCAGTACTTC. The chain carries TRBV3-1 and TRBJ2-4; 14 nucleotides align to TRBD2. The CDR3 consists of 19 residues. With 5 bases clipped from V and 1 base from J, the junction kept 10 bases outside the gene matches. Germline V gene sequence: CDR1 LGHDT, CDR2 YNNKEL (reference sequence).

The rearrangement links TRBV7-9 to TRBJ2-4; 10 nucleotides align to TRBD1. V lost 5 bases and J lost 3; bases outside the gene matches: 7. The germline gives CDR1 SEHNR, CDR2 FQNEAQ (reference sequence). This CDR3 comprises 16 residues. CDR3 bases: TGTGCCAGCAGCCCCGGGACAGGGGTTGTCAAAAACATTCAGTACTTC. It is translated as CASSPGTGVVKNIQYF. The variable domain in full, with the rest retrieved from reference TRBV7-9 and TRBJ2-4, is DTGVSQNPRHKITKRGQNVTFRCDPISEHNRLYWYRQTLGQGPEFLTYFQNEAQLEKSRLLSDRFSAERPKGSFSTLEIQRTEQGDSAMYLCASSPGTGVVKNIQYFGAGTRLSVL.

This clonotype has just a few counts. This chain uses TRBV11-2 with TRBJ2-7; 8 positions agree with TRBD1. The CDR3 has 14 residues. The trim removed 4 bases at V and 6 bases at J, leaving 8 bases unmatched. From germline, CDR1 is SGHAT and CDR2 FQNNGV. The CDR3 region is CASSSGAGGFEQYF. CDR3 in DNA: TGTGCCAGCAGCTCGGGGGCAGGGGGCTTCGAGCAGTACTTC.

The CDR3 nucleotides read TGCAGCGTTGAATCAGGGTTCGCCGGGGAGCTGTTTTTT. Encoded protein: CSVESGFAGELFF. This chain joins TRBV29-1 and TRBJ2-2, with a weak D call TRBD1 (5 bases). The CDR3 is 13 residues long. V dropped 2 bases and J dropped 6 bases, with 10 bases sitting between them. Germline V gene sequence: CDR1 SQVTM, CDR2 ANQGSEA.

This clonotype was recorded many times. The rearrangement links TRBV7-9 to TRBJ2-7; D ambiguous. From germline, CDR1 is SEHNR and CDR2 FQNEAQ (reference sequence). V dropped 1 base and J dropped 8 bases, with 9 bases sitting between them. This CDR3 is 12 amino acids long. The DNA for the CDR3 is TGTGCCAGCAGCTTAGAGGGTTTCCAGCAGTACTTC. Its translation is CASSLEGFQQYF.

This clonotype was seen a few times. This chain joins TRBV4-3 and TRBJ2-7; TRBD2 matches 7 bases. With V trimmed by 1 base and J by 1 base, 10 bases remained unmatched. This CDR3 is 17 amino acids long. Germline CDR1 is LGHNA and CDR2 is YSLEER. CDR3 in amino acids: CASSQGLASGKSYEQYF. The CDR3 bases are TGCGCCAGCAGCCAAGGGTTAGCTAGCGGAAAATCCTACGAGCAGTACTTC.

This clonotype appeared a single time. The chain combines TRBV5-1 with TRBJ2-7, with a possible D match to TRBD1 (5 bases). This CDR3 is 12 amino acids long. Germline CDR1 SGHRS, CDR2 YFSETQ. V was pared by 5 bases and J by 7 bases, with 13 bases between. CDR3 DNA: TGCGCCAGCAGTTTTGACAGTGGTGAGCAGTACTTC. Translating gives CASSFDSGEQYF.

The CDR3 loop is CATSRDPTSSGGFNEQFF. CDR3 nucleotides: TGTGCCACCAGCAGAGATCCCACCTCAAGCGGGGGCTTCAATGAGCAGTTCTTC. This chain connects TRBV15 to TRBJ2-1; TRBD2 aligns across 8 bases. This CDR3 comprises 18 residues. Germline CDR1 reads LNHNV; CDR2 reads YYDKDF (reference sequence). V gave up 0 bases and J gave up 6 bases; unmatched junction bases: 13.

The chain combines TRBV4-3 with TRBJ2-3; no clear D gene. Germline CDR1 reads LGHNA; CDR2 reads YSLEER. The V and J ends lost 0 bases and 5 bases respectively, with 15 bases between them. This CDR3 region has 16 residues. The CDR3 sequence: CASSQDGASHGDTQYF. The CDR3 nucleotides read TGCGCCAGCAGCCAAGACGGTGCTAGTCACGGAGATACGCAGTATTTT.

This clonotype was found a few times. This chain connects TRBV5-4 to TRBJ2-1; the match to TRBD2 covers 14 bases. The CDR3 sequence is 17 residues long. The germline V gene encodes CDR1 SGHNT and CDR2 YYREEE (reference sequence). The V and J ends lost 4 bases and 4 bases, in that order; junction bases with no gene match: 7. The CDR3 here is CASSLTSGRGLYNEQFF. CDR3 bases: TGTGCCAGCAGCCTGACTAGCGGGAGGGGCCTATACAATGAGCAGTTCTTC.

V is TRBV27 and J is TRBJ1-2, with no clear D. This CDR3 has 14 amino acids. V gave up 5 bases and J gave up 7 bases, with 17 bases separating them. CDR1 is MNHEY and CDR2 is SMNVEV in the germline V gene (reference sequence). CDR3 sequence: CASSTAALLGGYTF. In DNA form, the CDR3 reads TGTGCCAGCAGTACGGCGGCCCTCCTAGGTGGCTACACCTTC.

The J gene is TRBJ2-1, the V gene TRBV28; either TRBD1 or TRBD2 may supply D (5 bases each). With 5 bases removed from V and 7 bases from J, the gap between germline ends came to 24 bases. CDR1 and CDR2 (germline): MDHEN, SYDVKM. This CDR3 has 17 amino acids. The DNA of the CDR3 is TGTGCCAGCAGTGGATCGTTCGGTTTGGGGGTAGGGAATGAGCAGTTCTTC. Protein: CASSGSFGLGVGNEQFF.

The chain recombines TRBV6-2 or TRBV6-3 with TRBJ2-7; 8 nucleotides align to TRBD1. The CDR3 is made up of 14 amino acids. V was clipped by 7 bases and J by 3 bases; unmatched bases: 8. CDR1 MNHEY and CDR2 SVGEGT come from the germline V gene. The CDR3 nucleotides read TGTGCCAGCACCGACAGGGGATCCGACTACGAGCAGTACTTC. Protein sequence: CASTDRGSDYEQYF.

This clonotype was detected many times. The chain links TRBV30 to TRBJ1-5, with a possible D match to TRBD1 (6 bases). V lost 3 bases to trimming and J lost 1 base, with 10 bases between them. Germline assignment: CDR1 GTSNPN and CDR2 SVGIG (reference sequence). The CDR3 length is 14 residues. The CDR3 is CAWSLDSSNQPQHF. CDR3 in DNA: TGTGCCTGGAGCCTGGACAGCAGCAATCAGCCCCAGCATTTT.

The chain uses TRBV29-1 and TRBJ2-5, with D uncertain. The germline CDR1 and CDR2 sequences are SQVTM and ANQGSEA. CDR3 size: 15 residues. The ends were cut back, 4 bases at V and 4 bases at J, with 19 bases in the middle. The CDR3 loop is CSVATTSVPGETQYF. CDR3 coding DNA: TGCAGCGTTGCCACTACGTCGGTCCCGGGAGAGACCCAGTACTTC.